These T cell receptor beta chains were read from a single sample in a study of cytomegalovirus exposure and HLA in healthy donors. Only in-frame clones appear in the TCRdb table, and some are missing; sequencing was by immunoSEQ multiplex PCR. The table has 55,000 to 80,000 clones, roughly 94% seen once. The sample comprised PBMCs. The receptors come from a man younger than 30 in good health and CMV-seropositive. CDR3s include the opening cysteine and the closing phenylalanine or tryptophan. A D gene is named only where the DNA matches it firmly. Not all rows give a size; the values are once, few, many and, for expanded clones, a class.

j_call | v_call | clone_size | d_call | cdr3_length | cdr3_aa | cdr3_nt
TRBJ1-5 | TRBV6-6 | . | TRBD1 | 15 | CASRSTGDFTQPQHF | TGTGCCAGCAGGTCTACAGGGGATTTCACTCAGCCCCAGCATTTT
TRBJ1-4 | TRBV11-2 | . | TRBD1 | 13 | CASSLGQGEKLFF | TGTGCCAGCAGCTTGGGACAGGGGGAAAAACTGTTTTTT
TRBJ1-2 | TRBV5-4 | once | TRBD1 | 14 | CASSLQGASYGYTF | TGTGCCAGCAGCTTACAGGGGGCAAGCTATGGCTACACCTTC
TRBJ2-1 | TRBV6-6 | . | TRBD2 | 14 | CASQPSGSYNEQFF | TGTGCCAGCCAACCTAGCGGCTCCTACAATGAGCAGTTCTTC
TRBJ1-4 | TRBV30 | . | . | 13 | CAWSSGLAEKLFF | TGTGCCTGGAGTTCAGGGCTGGCCGAAAAACTGTTTTTT
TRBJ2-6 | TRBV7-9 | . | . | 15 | CASSLGQSGANVLTF | TGTGCCAGCAGCTTAGGGCAGTCCGGGGCCAACGTCCTGACTTTC
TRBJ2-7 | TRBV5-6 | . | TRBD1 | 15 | CASRGRTGASYEQYF | TGTGCCAGCAGGGGACGGACAGGGGCTTCCTACGAGCAGTACTTC
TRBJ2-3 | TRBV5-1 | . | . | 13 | CASRTDSTDTQYF | TGCGCCAGCCGGACGGACTCCACAGATACGCAGTATTTT
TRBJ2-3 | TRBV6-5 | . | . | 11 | CASTSRGMQYF | TGTGCCAGCACTTCTCGGGGGATGCAGTATTTT
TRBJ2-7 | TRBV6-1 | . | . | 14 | CASRWGADSYEQYF | TGTGCCAGCAGGTGGGGAGCGGATTCCTACGAGCAGTACTTC
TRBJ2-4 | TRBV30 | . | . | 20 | CAWSVQAPISRLGAKNIQYF | TGTGCCTGGAGTGTACAGGCCCCCATATCCCGCTTAGGGGCCAAAAACATTCAGTACTTC
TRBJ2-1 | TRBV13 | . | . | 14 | CASSLAGPYNEQFF | TGTGCCAGCAGCTTAGCGGGTCCCTACAATGAGCAGTTCTTC
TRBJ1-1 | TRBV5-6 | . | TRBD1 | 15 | CASSSLRGRLTEAFF | TGTGCCAGCAGCTCCCTCAGGGGGCGCCTTACAGAAGCTTTCTTT
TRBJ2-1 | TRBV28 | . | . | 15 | CASGVPQGHDNEQFF | TGTGCCAGCGGGGTACCACAGGGACACGACAATGAGCAGTTCTTC
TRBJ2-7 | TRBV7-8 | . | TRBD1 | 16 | CASSSVTGGINREQYF | TGTGCCAGCAGCTCAGTTACAGGGGGCATCAATAGGGAGCAGTACTTC
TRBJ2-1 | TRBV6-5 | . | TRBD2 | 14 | CASKGTSVGNEQFF | TGTGCCAGCAAGGGGACTAGCGTGGGGAATGAGCAGTTCTTC
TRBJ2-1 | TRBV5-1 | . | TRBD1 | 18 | CASSLQPLTGATYNEQFF | TGCGCCAGCAGCTTGCAACCTTTGACAGGGGCCACCTACAATGAGCAGTTCTTC
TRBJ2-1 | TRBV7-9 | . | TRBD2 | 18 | CASSHVPTSGSTYNEQFF | TGTGCCAGCAGCCATGTGCCAACCAGCGGGAGCACCTACAATGAGCAGTTCTTC
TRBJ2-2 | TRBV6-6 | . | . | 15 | CASSYAGQSTGELFF | TGTGCCAGCAGTTACGCGGGACAGAGCACCGGGGAGCTGTTTTTT
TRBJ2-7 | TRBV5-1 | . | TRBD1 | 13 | CASSLDRAYEQYF | TGCGCCAGCAGTTTGGACAGGGCCTACGAGCAGTACTTC
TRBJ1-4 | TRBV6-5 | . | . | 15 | CASSSEGATNEKLFF | TGTGCCAGCAGCTCAGAGGGGGCAACTAATGAAAAACTGTTTTTT
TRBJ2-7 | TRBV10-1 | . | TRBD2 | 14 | CASGQSGSTYEQYF | TGCGCCAGCGGTCAGAGCGGGAGCACCTACGAGCAGTACTTC
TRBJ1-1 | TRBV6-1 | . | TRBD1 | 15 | CASSDTRGENTEAFF | TGTGCCAGCAGCGATACCAGGGGGGAGAACACTGAAGCTTTCTTT
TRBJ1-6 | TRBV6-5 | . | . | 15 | CASSYYQGSESPLHF | TGTGCCAGCAGTTACTATCAGGGGTCCGAATCACCCCTCCACTTT
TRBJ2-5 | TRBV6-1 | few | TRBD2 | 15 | CASSEGLAGSETQYF | TGTGCCAGCAGTGAGGGACTAGCGGGGTCAGAGACCCAGTACTTC
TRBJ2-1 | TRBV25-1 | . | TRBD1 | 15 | CASSDPGQGNNEQFF | TGTGCCAGCAGTGACCCGGGACAGGGGAACAATGAGCAGTTCTTC
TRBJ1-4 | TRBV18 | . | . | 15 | CASSLRVATNEKLFF | TGTGCCAGCTCTCTCAGGGTTGCAACTAATGAAAAACTGTTTTTT
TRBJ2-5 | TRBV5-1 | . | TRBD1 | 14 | CASRVQGSGETQYF | TGCGCCAGCAGAGTACAGGGGTCGGGAGAGACCCAGTACTTC
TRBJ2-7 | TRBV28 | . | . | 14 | CASSLGGGAGEQYF | TGTGCCAGCAGTTTAGGAGGGGGCGCGGGCGAGCAGTACTTC
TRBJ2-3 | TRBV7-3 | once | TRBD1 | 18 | CASSLTGQGLTNTDTQYF | TGTGCCAGCAGCTTAACGGGACAGGGCCTAACAAACACAGATACGCAGTATTTT
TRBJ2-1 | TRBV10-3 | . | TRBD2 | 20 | CAISGIMGLAGPASYNEQFF | TGTGCCATCAGTGGAATAATGGGACTAGCGGGACCCGCCTCCTACAATGAGCAGTTCTTC
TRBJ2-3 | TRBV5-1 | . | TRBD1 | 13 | CASSLQGADTQYF | TGCGCCAGCAGCTTGCAGGGGGCAGATACGCAGTATTTT
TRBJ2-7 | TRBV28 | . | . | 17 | CASSSSGRNRDPYEQYF | .
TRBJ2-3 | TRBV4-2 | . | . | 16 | CASSQDALGEADTQYF | TGTGCCAGCAGCCAAGATGCCCTTGGTGAGGCAGATACGCAGTATTTT
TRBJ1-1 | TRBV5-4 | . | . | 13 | CASSVDLNTEAFF | TGTGCCAGCAGTGTAGACTTGAACACTGAAGCTTTCTTT
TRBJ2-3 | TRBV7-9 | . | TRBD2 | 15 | CASSLARGRADTQYF | TGTGCCAGCAGCTTAGCTCGCGGGAGAGCAGATACGCAGTATTTT
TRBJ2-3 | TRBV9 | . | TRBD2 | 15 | CASGGGRTSTDTQYF | TGTGCCAGCGGGGGGGGGAGAACCAGCACAGATACGCAGTATTTT
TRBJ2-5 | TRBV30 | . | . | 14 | CAWDDGVFGETQYF | TGTGCCTGGGACGACGGGGTCTTCGGAGAGACCCAGTACTTC
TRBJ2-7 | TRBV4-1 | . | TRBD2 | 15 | CASSRILAGVNEQYF | TGCGCCAGCAGCCGGATACTAGCGGGAGTTAACGAGCAGTACTTC
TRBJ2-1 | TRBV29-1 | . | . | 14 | CSVGRDSNGNEQFF | TGCAGCGTAGGCCGGGACTCCAATGGTAATGAGCAGTTCTTC
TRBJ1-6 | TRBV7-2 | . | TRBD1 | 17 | CASSSRLTGLGNSPLHF | TGTGCCAGCAGCTCCCGATTGACAGGGTTGGGAAATTCACCCCTCCACTTT
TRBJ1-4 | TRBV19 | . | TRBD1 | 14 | CASRAGTGDEKLFF | TGTGCCAGTAGGGCCGGGACAGGGGACGAAAAACTGTTTTTT
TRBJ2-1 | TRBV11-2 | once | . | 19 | CASSLELGGAALSYNEQFF | TGTGCCAGCAGCTTAGAGCTGGGGGGAGCGGCTCTCTCCTACAATGAGCAGTTCTTC